A single sample gave rise to the 11 T cell receptor beta chains below, sequenced in a study of cytomegalovirus exposure and HLA in healthy donors. PCR was performed using 60 Vbeta and 13 Jbeta primers. Generated by immunoSEQ multiplex PCR, the TCRdb table keeps only in-frame clones and is missing some. This sample lists approximately 120,000 clones; its ten largest clones have 2% to 2.5%. The sequencing input was PBMCs. These receptors originate from a man aged 35 to 55 in good health and CMV-seronegative.

This rearrangement joins TRBV7-9 to TRBJ1-1; perhaps TRBD1 as D (5 bases). Trimming pared 4 bases from V and 6 bases from J, leaving 18 bases between. Germline V lookup: CDR1 SEHNR, CDR2 FQNEAQ (reference sequence). The CDR3 consists of 15 residues. CDR3 DNA sequence: TGTGCCAGCAGCTACCCCGGGGAGCGGGGCGCTGAAGCTTTCTTT. This codes for CASSYPGERGAEAFF.

This sequence joins TRBV28 and TRBJ2-3; 10 nucleotides line up with TRBD2. V was pared by 3 bases and J by 4 bases, with 4 bases of the junction left unmatched. Germline values: CDR1 MDHEN, CDR2 SYDVKM. This CDR3 comprises 15 residues. CDR3 protein: CASSFGLAGADTQYF. As DNA, the CDR3 is TGTGCCAGCAGTTTTGGTCTAGCGGGAGCAGATACGCAGTATTTT.

The V and J genes are TRBV11-3 and TRBJ2-3; perhaps TRBD2 as D (6 bases). This CDR3 is built from 13 residues. Deletions cut 1 base from V and 7 bases from J, with 9 bases between. In germline, CDR1 is SGHNT, CDR2 YENEEA. CDR3 amino acids: CASSLGGTYTQYF. As DNA, the CDR3 is TGTGCCAGCAGCTTAGGGGGGACTTATACGCAGTATTTT.

V is TRBV5-4 and J is TRBJ2-3, with TRBD1 identical over 9 bases. CDR1 is SGHNT and CDR2 is YYREEE in the germline V gene (reference sequence). The V and J ends lost 4 bases and 7 bases, in that order; junction bases with no gene match: 7. CDR3 length: 14 amino acids. This CDR3 is CASSGTQGANTQYF. The CDR3 bases are TGTGCCAGCAGCGGTACACAGGGGGCGAATACGCAGTATTTT. The full variable domain, in which reference TRBV5-4 and TRBJ2-3 provide the parts outside the CDR3, is ETGVTQSPTHLIKTRGQQVTLRCSSQSGHNTVSWYQQALGQGPQFIFQYYREEENGRGNFPPRFSGLQFPNYSSELNVNALELDDSALYLCASSGTQGANTQYFGPGTRLTVL.

The chain is built from TRBV13 and TRBJ2-5; tentatively, D is TRBD2 (6 bases). Germline CDR1 and CDR2: PRHDT and FYEKMQ (reference sequence). The CDR3 is made up of 14 amino acids. The germline V and J ends were trimmed by 3 bases and 2 bases, with 10 bases remaining between them. The DNA for the CDR3 is TGTGCCAGCAGCTTTCGACTAGTGCAAGAGACCCAGTACTTC. This translates into CASSFRLVQETQYF.

The genes are TRBV4-1 and TRBJ2-1; 10 bases agree with TRBD2. Trimming took 7 bases from V and 4 from J; bases not matched to a gene: 4. This CDR3 has 14 amino acids. Germline CDR1 MGHRA, CDR2 YSYEKL. CDR3 in amino acids: CASKLAGGYNEQFF. As DNA, the CDR3 is TGCGCCAGCAAATTAGCGGGGGGATACAATGAGCAGTTCTTC.

V usage is TRBV30 and J usage is TRBJ1-5; 7 nucleotides line up with TRBD1. With V trimmed by 1 base and J by 4 bases, 7 bases remained unmatched. The CDR3 is 15 residues long. CDR1 GTSNPN and CDR2 SVGIG come from the germline V gene (reference sequence). The CDR3 here is CAWSETGYDNQPQHF. The CDR3 DNA sequence: TGTGCCTGGAGTGAGACAGGGTACGATAATCAGCCCCAGCATTTT.

This rearrangement joins TRBV10-1 to TRBJ1-1, with TRBD1 matching over 11 bases. CDR1 and CDR2 from the germline V gene are WNHNN and SYGVQD (reference sequence). The CDR3 has 13 residues. The ends lost 6 bases at V and 4 bases at J; junction bases unmatched: 1. CDR3 amino acids: CASRGQGATEAFF. The CDR3 DNA is TGCGCCAGCAGAGGACAGGGGGCCACTGAAGCTTTCTTT.

The chain combines TRBV10-3 with TRBJ2-1, with 11 bases fitting TRBD2. Germline-derived CDR1 and CDR2 are ENHRY and SYGVKD. This CDR3 has 17 residues. J lost 13 bases, V lost 4 bases, and 18 bases had no gene match. Here the CDR3 reads CAISGPEGLGLAADQFF. The CDR3 bases are TGTGCCATCAGTGGGCCCGAAGGTCTGGGACTAGCGGCAGACCAGTTCTTC.

The chain recombines TRBV5-4 with TRBJ1-1; no firm D call. The V gene's germline CDR1 is SGHNT and CDR2 YYREEE (reference sequence). V lost 0 bases to trimming and J lost 0 bases, with 9 bases between them. This CDR3 has 15 residues. The CDR3 DNA is TGTGCCAGCAGCTTGGGGGGAGGCTTGAACACTGAAGCTTTCTTT. It codes for CASSLGGGLNTEAFF.

The chain joins TRBV7-8 to TRBJ1-1; the D is unclear. V was cut by 1 base and J by 5 bases, with 20 bases left in between. Germline loops: CDR1 SGHVS, CDR2 FQNEAQ. The CDR3 is 17 residues long. As DNA, the CDR3 is TGTGCCAGCAGCTTAGGGGTATATCGGGGAGGTGGAACTGAAGCTTTCTTT. It yields the protein CASSLGVYRGGGTEAFF.